This T cell receptor beta chain was captured by sequencing in a study of control samples from healthy donors and cancer patients. Germline loops: CDR1 KGHDR, CDR2 SFDVKD. V was clipped by 4 bases and J by 0 bases, with 11 bases between them. The CDR3 is 15 residues long. This clone was recorded a few times. The method was immunoSEQ multiplex PCR; TCRdb's version includes in-frame clones alone and lacks a portion of them. The sample carries about 160,000 clones, 70% to 90% recorded once. This TCR was sampled from a man aged 25-40 years in good health. The sequenced sample was blood. The chain joins TRBV24-1 to TRBJ1-2; D is unresolved. The CDR3 coding sequence is TGTGCCACCAGTGACAAGGGCGTTCCTAACTATGGCTACACCTTC. Encoded protein: CATSDKGVPNYGYTF.